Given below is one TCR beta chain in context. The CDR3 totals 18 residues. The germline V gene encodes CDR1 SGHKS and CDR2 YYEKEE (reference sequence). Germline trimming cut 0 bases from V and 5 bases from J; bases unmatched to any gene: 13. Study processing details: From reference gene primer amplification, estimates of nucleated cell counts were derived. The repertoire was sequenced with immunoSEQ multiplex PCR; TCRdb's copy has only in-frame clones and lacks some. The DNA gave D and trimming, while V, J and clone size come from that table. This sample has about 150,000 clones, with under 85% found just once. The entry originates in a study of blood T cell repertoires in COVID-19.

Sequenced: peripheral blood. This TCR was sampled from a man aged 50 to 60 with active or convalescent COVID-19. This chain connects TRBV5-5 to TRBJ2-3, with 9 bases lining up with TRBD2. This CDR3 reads CASSLGVSGSAGGDTQYF. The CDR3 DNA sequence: TGTGCCAGCAGCTTGGGGGTTAGCGGGAGCGCCGGTGGAGATACGCAGTATTTT.